A few counts support the clone carrying this T cell receptor (beta chain). Its specificity is not known. Per germline, CDR1 LNHNV and CDR2 YYDKDF (reference sequence). The CDR3 contains 17 residues. V lost 0 bases and J lost 0, with 11 bases in between. What was amplified from RNA transcripts were TCR beta CDR3 regions. Researchers ran a first-round RT-PCR on the TCR CDR3 using the HTBI primer set. MiXCR, applied by TCRdb to the multiplex PCR reads, yields one record per CDR3 protein. The sample comprises about 840,000 distinct CDR3 sequences, about two fifths of which are singletons, and approximately 8.7% rests with the top ten. The sample is drawn from a study of T cells in Graves' hyperthyroidism and ophthalmopathy. Notes on the study in general: By a 13 V-J model, ophthalmopathy was set apart from stable hyperthyroidism. Most thyroid clonotypes expanded above 0.001 appeared in blood too.

Graves' hyperthyroidism was deemed stable given no ophthalmopathy progression within 18 months. V is TRBV15 and J is TRBJ1-4, with D unresolved. This clonotype was sampled from a man aged 18 to 35 with Graves' hyperthyroidism. Input material: blood. The CDR3 reads CATSRDYYRTTNEKLFF. Written as DNA, the CDR3 is TGTGCCACCAGCAGAGATTATTATAGGACAACTAATGAAAAACTGTTTTTT.